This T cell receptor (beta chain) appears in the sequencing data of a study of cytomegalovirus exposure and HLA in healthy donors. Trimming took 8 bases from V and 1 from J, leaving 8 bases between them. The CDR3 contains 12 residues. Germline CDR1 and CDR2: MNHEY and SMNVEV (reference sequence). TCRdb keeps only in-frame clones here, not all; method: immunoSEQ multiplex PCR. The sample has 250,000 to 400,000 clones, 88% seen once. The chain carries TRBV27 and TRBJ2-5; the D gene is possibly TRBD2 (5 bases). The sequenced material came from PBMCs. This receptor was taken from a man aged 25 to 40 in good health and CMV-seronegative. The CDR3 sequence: CASGELQETQYF. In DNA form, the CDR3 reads TGTGCCAGCGGGGAGCTCCAAGAGACCCAGTACTTC.